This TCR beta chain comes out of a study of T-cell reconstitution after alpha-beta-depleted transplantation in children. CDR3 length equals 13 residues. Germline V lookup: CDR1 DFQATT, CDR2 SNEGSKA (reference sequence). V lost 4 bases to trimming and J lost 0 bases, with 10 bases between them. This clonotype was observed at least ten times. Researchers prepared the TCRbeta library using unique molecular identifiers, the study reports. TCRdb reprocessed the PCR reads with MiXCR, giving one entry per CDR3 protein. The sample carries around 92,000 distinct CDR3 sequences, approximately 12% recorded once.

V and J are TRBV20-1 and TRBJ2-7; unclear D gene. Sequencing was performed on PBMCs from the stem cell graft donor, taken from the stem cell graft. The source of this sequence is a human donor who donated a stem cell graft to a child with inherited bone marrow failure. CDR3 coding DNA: TGCAGTGCTACCCACTTAAGCTCCTACGAGCAGTACTTC. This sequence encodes CSATHLSSYEQYF.